This T cell receptor beta chain was recovered during a study of beta chain features in type 1 diabetes (dated by TCRdb to 2017 to 2018). With respect to the entire study: No differences in mean age, gender distribution, total cell number or subset yield were found between patients and healthy donors. Regulatory and stem cell-like memory subsets were isolated from only 8 patients and about eight healthy donors, whereas naive and central memory subsets came from all 30 or so donors. The study compared the TCRB repertoires of sorted circulating CD4+ T cell subsets in recently diagnosed type 1 diabetes patients with those in matched healthy donors. Across all samples, approximately 100 million sorted cells were examined, and cell number per subset correlated strongly with RNA yield. Overall results and qualifications from the work: Shorter templates might be favored by PCR, yet because patient and control samples were amplified and corrected together, any such skew would affect both groups equally. Type 1 diabetes patients showed a moderate but significant shortening of TCRB CDR3 length in all four CD4+ subsets. Patients with type 1 diabetes made fewer insertions and deleted more nucleotides at VDJ recombination sites, implying thymic rearrangement abnormalities. Because the HLA sub-analyses included only small numbers of individuals, any influence of HLA type on TCRB rearrangement was left unresolved. The naive, central memory and regulatory TCRB repertoires appeared to resemble one another more closely among patients than among healthy donors. Because cDNA was sequenced instead of genomic DNA, activated cells with high expression could be over-represented, although the groups did not differ in activation or CD3 levels.

The entire amount of isolated RNA was reverse transcribed using the High Capacity cDNA Reverse Transcription Kit, so the sequenced TCRB transcripts were expressed ones. Deep immunoSEQ sequencing was applied to naive, central memory and regulatory T cell samples, giving an average of around 4 million total reads per sample. Sorted cells were lysed in RLT buffer and RNA was extracted with DNase-treated RNeasy Micro or Mini kits, depending on cell number. To prevent cross-contamination, every cell subset was processed on its own, while patient and healthy donor samples were processed together. The immunoSEQ multiplex PCR was used to amplify TCRB sequences from cDNA, yielding 87-bp fragments that span the CDR3 region. Sequencing of the amplicons was performed on the Illumina HiSeq platform. As for the original processing: PCR bias was computationally corrected using synthetic template baselines, reads within Hamming distance 2 were collapsed, and singletons that could not be merged were discarded. Reads were aligned against IMGT so that V, D and J genes, CDR3 length and insertions or deletions at six rearrangement sites could be assigned. Within each subset, clonotype counts were normalized to sorted cell number, and only after that were true diversity and Gini coefficients computed with the tcR R package. Repertoire sharing was quantified using the overlap coefficient calculated on TCRB nucleotide sequences. TCRdb stores this immuneACCESS table with in-frame sequences only. Part of the clones is absent; in the studies checked, under half of the shortfall reflects unresolved V genes, and no reason is known for the rest. The V and J calls and clone size were taken over from that table, and D and trimming were inferred from the DNA. A total of under 150,000 clones appear in this sample, about 50% of them only once. Around 0.43% of the sample belongs to the ten largest clones.

Details on this clone: No cognate antigen has been identified for it. No quality values exist for individual bases; no much larger clone is one base distant.

Measured from the cysteine to the phenylalanine, the CDR3 is 15 residues long. The read is trimmed to its CDR3 DNA, 45 bases read in frame from base 1. Taken from the germline V gene, the CDR1 and CDR2 loops are SGHAT and FQNNGV. Relative to germline, V is 5 bases shorter and J is 4 bases shorter, with 17 bases between their ends. Each donor gave one peripheral blood draw, averaging approximately 110 mL, which was collected into heparinised tubes. A BD FACSAria II and a panel including CD45RO, CCR7, CD25, CD127, CD95 and CD27 were used to sort naive, central memory, regulatory and stem cell-like memory CD4+ T cells. All sorted populations exceeded 95% purity. PBMCs were separated immediately by Lymphoprep density gradient centrifugation and were stained directly, without being cultured. So that batch effects would be minimized, each experiment stained and sorted samples in pairs, pairing one healthy donor with one patient.

The receptor chain draws on TRBV11-2 and TRBJ1-2; TRBD1 is perhaps the D gene, given 6 matching bases. Sequenced material: Tregs from blood. The cell subset or site label, as the study defines it: regulatory CD4+ T cells. The receptor was isolated from a man between 18 and 29 years old in good health. The DNA sequence is TGTGCCAGCAGCCTTGTCGGGGGGCGGTTCTATGGCTACACCTTC. This gives the protein CASSLVGGRFYGYTF.